What follows are 9 T cell receptor beta chains derived from one specimen sequenced in a study of cytomegalovirus exposure and HLA in healthy donors. The PCR contained 60 Vbeta and 13 Jbeta primers. Assay used: immunoSEQ multiplex PCR; TCRdb lists only in-frame clones, some missing. Of more than 90,000 clones in the sample, 70% to 80% are singletons; the top ten hold 4.9%. The sequenced material came from PBMCs. The origin of the receptors is a man over 45 in good health and CMV-seropositive.

The chain joins TRBV28 to TRBJ2-1; possibly TRBD1 for D (5 bases). Germline CDR1 and CDR2: MDHEN and SYDVKM. There are 13 residues in the CDR3. V lost 2 bases and J lost 12, with 14 bases in between. CDR3 amino acids: CASSLGWAGSQFF. The CDR3 DNA sequence: TGTGCCAGCAGTTTAGGGTGGGCAGGGTCGCAGTTCTTC.

The chain links TRBV27 to TRBJ1-5; 8 positions agree with TRBD1. Trimming took 2 bases from V and 0 from J; bases not matched to a gene: 0. The CDR3 consists of 15 residues. CDR1 and CDR2 (germline): MNHEY, SMNVEV (reference sequence). CDR3 in amino acids: CASSLQGASNQPQHF. In nucleotides, the CDR3 is TGTGCCAGCAGTTTACAGGGGGCTAGCAATCAGCCCCAGCATTTT.

The chain carries TRBV29-1 and TRBJ2-5; 11 bases align to TRBD2. Germline loops: CDR1 SQVTM, CDR2 ANQGSEA. The CDR3 consists of 15 residues. Losses at the gene ends were 6 bases for V and 3 bases for J; bases not matched to a gene: 9. The CDR3 DNA reads as TGCAGCGTGGGAAGGACTAGCGGGCTGAAAGAGACCCAGTACTTC. It is translated as CSVGRTSGLKETQYF. The variable domain in full, completed from reference TRBV29-1 and TRBJ2-5, reads SAVISQKPSRDICQRGTSLTIQCQVDSQVTMMFWYRQQPGQSLTLIATANQGSEATYESGFVIDKFPISRPNLTFSTLTVSNMSPEDSSIYLCSVGRTSGLKETQYFGPGTRLLVL.

The rearrangement links TRBV6-6 to TRBJ1-5; weak D call: TRBD1 (6 bases). The V end lost 4 bases, the J end lost 3 bases, and 16 bases lay between the germline ends. CDR3 size: 16 residues. CDR1 and CDR2 (germline): MNHNY, SVGAGI (reference sequence). CDR3 nucleotides: TGTGCCAGCAGTTCCTGGGGCACAGGGCTCAATCAGCCCCAGCATTTT. Protein sequence: CASSSWGTGLNQPQHF.

The chain recombines TRBV2 with TRBJ1-5, with 7 bases that match TRBD1. The CDR3 runs to 15 residues. V shed 3 bases, J shed 3 bases, and the junction held 5 bases outside the gene matches. Looked up from germline, CDR1 is SNHLY and CDR2 is FYNNEI. The CDR3 DNA is TGTGCCAGCAGTGAGGCGACAGGGTACAATCAGCCCCAGCATTTT. Translated, it gives CASSEATGYNQPQHF.

The gene calls are TRBV6-4 and TRBJ1-4; the match to TRBD1 covers 10 bases. The CDR3 has 16 amino acids. Trimming at V came to 8 bases and at J to 8 bases, leaving 14 bases not matched to a gene. Germline assignment: CDR1 MRHNA and CDR2 SNTAGT. The DNA of the CDR3 is TGTGCCAGCTCTAGGACCTTGGGACAGGGGAACGAAAAACTGTTTTTT. Amino acids: CASSRTLGQGNEKLFF.

V is TRBV30 and J is TRBJ2-2; the D gene is possibly TRBD2 (5 bases). Germline values: CDR1 GTSNPN, CDR2 SVGIG (reference sequence). This CDR3 has 15 amino acids. The ends were cut back, 4 bases at V and 2 bases at J, with 14 bases in the middle. This chain's CDR3 is CAWKVRGTNTGELFF. As DNA, the CDR3 is TGTGCCTGGAAGGTTCGGGGTACAAACACCGGGGAGCTGTTTTTT.

This chain links TRBV5-1 with TRBJ2-7, with 7 positions matching TRBD1. CDR1 is SGHRS, CDR2 YFSETQ, per germline. The CDR3 loop spans 15 amino acids. Trimming cost V 4 bases and J 3 bases; bases outside gene matches: 10. The CDR3 loop reads CASSVRPGQHYEQYF. The CDR3 DNA follows: TGCGCCAGCAGCGTACGGCCGGGACAGCACTACGAGCAGTACTTC.

The J gene is TRBJ1-1, the V gene TRBV7-9; weak D call: TRBD1 (5 bases). The CDR3 loop spans 12 amino acids. CDR1 and CDR2 (germline): SEHNR, FQNEAQ (reference sequence). V lost 10 bases and J 3 bases, leaving 12 bases between the germline ends. DNA of the CDR3: TGTGCCACCCGAGGGGACTACACTGAAGCTTTCTTT. Protein: CATRGDYTEAFF.